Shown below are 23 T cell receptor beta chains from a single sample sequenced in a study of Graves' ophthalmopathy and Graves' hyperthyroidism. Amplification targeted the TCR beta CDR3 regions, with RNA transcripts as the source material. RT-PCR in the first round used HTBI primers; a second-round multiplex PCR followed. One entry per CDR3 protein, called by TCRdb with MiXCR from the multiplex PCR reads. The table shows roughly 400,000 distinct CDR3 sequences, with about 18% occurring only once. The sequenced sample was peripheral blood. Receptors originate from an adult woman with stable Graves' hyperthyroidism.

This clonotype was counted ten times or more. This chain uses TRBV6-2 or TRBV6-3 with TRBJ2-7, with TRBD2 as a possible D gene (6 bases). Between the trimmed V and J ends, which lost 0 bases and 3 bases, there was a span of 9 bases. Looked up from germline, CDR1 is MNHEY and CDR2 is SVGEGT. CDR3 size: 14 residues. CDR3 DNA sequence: TGTGCCAGCAGTTACTCCGGGAGTATCTACGAGCAGTACTTC. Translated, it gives CASSYSGSIYEQYF.

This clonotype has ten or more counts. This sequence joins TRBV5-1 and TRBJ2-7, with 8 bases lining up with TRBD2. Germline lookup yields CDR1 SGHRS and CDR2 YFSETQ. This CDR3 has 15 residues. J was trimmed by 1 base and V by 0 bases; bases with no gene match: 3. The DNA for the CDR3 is TGCGCCAGCAGCTTGGAACTAGCGGTTTCCTACGAGCAGTACTTC. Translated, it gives CASSLELAVSYEQYF.

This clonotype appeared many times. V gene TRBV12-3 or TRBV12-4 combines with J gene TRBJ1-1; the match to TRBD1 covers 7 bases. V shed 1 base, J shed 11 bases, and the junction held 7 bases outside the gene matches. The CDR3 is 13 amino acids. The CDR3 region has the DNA TGTGCCAGCAGTTTAGGGACAGGTCGGAGGGCTTTCTTT. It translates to CASSLGTGRRAFF.

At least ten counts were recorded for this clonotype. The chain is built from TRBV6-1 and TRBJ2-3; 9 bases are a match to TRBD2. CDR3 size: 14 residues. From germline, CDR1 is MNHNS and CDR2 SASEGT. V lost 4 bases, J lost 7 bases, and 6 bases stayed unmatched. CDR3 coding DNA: TGTGCCAGCAGTGGTAGCGGGAGTACTCATACGCAGTATTTT. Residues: CASSGSGSTHTQYF.

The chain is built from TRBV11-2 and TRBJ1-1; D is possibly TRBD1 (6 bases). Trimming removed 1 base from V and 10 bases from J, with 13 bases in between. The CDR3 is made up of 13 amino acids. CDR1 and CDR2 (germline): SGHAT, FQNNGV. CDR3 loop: CASSLGWGRGAFF. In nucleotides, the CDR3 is TGTGCCAGCAGCTTAGGTTGGGGGCGCGGAGCTTTCTTT. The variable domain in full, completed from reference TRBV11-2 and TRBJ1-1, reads EAGVAQSPRYKIIEKRQSVAFWCNPISGHATLYWYQQILGQGPKLLIQFQNNGVVDDSQLPKDRFSAERLKGVDSTLKIQPAKLEDSAVYLCASSLGWGRGAFFGQGTRLTVV.

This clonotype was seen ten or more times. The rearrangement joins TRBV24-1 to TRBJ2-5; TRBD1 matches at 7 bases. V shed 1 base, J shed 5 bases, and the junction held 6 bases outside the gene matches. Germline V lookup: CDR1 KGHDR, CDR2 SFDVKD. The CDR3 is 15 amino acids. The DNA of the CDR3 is TGTGCCACCAGTGATTTAAGACAGGGTGAGGAGACCCAGTACTTC. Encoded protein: CATSDLRQGEETQYF.

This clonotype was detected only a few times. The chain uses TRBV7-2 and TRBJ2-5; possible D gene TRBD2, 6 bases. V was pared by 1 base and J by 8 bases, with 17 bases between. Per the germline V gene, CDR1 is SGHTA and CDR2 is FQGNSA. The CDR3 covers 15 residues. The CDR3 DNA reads TGTGCCAGCAGCTTAGGGGGGGTCCTCGAAGGCACCCAGTACTTC. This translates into CASSLGGVLEGTQYF.

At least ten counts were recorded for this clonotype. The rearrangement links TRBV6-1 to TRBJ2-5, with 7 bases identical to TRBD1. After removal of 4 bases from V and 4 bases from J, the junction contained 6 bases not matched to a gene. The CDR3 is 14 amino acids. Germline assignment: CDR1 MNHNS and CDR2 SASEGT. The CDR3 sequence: CASSGQGGGETQYF. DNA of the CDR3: TGTGCCAGCAGTGGACAGGGTGGAGGAGAGACCCAGTACTTC.

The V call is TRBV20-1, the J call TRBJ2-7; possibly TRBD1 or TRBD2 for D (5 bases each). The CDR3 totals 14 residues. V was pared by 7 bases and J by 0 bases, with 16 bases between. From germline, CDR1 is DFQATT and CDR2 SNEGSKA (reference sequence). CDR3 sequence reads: CSGTGTAVSYEQYF. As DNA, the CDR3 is TGCAGTGGGACCGGGACGGCGGTCTCCTACGAGCAGTACTTC.

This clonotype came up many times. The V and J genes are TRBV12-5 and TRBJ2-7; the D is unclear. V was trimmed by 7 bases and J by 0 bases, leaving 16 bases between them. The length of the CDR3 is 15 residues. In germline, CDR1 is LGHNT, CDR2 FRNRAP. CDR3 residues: CASARRLVSSYEQYF. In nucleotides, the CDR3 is TGTGCTAGTGCCCGTAGACTCGTCAGCTCCTACGAGCAGTACTTC.

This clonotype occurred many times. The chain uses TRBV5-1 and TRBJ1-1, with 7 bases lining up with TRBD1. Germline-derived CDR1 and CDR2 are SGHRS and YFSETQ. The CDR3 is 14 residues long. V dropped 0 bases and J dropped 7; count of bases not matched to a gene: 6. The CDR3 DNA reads TGCGCCAGCAGCTTGGCCGGGGGACAGAGTGAAGCTTTCTTT. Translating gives CASSLAGGQSEAFF. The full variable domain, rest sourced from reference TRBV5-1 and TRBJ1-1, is KAGVTQTPRYLIKTRGQQVTLSCSPISGHRSVSWYQQTPGQGLQFLFEYFSETQRNKGNFPGRFSGRQFSNSRSEMNVSTLELGDSALYLCASSLAGGQSEAFFGQGTRLTVV.

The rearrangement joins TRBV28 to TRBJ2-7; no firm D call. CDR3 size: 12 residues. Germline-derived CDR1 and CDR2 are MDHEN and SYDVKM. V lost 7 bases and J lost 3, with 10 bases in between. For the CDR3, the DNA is TGTGCCAGCACTAATAGAAACTACGAGCAGTACTTC. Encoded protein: CASTNRNYEQYF.

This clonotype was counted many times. The CDR3 is CASSQEYPGFYGYTF. CDR3 sequence (DNA): TGCGCCAGCAGCCAAGAGTATCCGGGCTTCTATGGCTACACCTTC. The V and J genes are TRBV4-3 and TRBJ1-2; the D is unclear. This CDR3 is built from 15 residues. V lost 0 bases and J 4 bases, leaving 12 bases between the germline ends. Germline CDR1 LGHNA, CDR2 YSLEER.

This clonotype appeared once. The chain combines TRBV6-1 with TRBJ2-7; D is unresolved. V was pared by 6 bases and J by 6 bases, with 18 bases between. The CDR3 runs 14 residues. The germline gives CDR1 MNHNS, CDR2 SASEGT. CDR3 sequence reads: CASRLWTGICEQYF. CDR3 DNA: TGTGCCAGCAGACTATGGACGGGTATCTGCGAGCAGTACTTC.

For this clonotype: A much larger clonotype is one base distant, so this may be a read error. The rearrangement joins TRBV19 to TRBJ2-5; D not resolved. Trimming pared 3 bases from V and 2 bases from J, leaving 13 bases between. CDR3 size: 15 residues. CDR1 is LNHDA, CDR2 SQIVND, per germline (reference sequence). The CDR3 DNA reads TGTGCCAGTAGTATGACCTACGGGCATCAAGAGACCCAGTACTTC. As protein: CASSMTYGHQETQYF.

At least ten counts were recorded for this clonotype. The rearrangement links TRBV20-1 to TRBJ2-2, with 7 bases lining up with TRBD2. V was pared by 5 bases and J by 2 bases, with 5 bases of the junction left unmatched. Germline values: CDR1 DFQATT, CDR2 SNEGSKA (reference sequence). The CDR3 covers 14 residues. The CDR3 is CSAFSGGNTGELFF. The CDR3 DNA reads TGCAGTGCTTTCTCGGGAGGAAACACCGGGGAGCTGTTTTTT.

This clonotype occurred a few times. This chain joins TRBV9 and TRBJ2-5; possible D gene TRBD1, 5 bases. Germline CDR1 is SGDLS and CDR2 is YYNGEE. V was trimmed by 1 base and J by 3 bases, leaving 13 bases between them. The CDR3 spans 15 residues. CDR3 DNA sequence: TGTGCCAGCAGCGTAAATGCAGGGCCCGAAGAGACCCAGTACTTC. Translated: CASSVNAGPEETQYF.

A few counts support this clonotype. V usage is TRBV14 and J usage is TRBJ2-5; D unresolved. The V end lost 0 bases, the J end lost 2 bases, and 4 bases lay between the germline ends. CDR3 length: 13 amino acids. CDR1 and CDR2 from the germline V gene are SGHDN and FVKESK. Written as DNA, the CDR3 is TGTGCCAGCAGCCAAGACCGGCAAGAGACCCAGTACTTC. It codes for CASSQDRQETQYF.

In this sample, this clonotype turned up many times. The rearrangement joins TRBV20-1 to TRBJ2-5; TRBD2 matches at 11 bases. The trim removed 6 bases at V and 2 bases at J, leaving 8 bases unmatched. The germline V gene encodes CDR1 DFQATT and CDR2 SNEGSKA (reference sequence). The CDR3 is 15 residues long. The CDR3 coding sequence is TGCAGTGCATCCGGGACTAGCGGTTATCAAGAGACCCAGTACTTC. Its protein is CSASGTSGYQETQYF.

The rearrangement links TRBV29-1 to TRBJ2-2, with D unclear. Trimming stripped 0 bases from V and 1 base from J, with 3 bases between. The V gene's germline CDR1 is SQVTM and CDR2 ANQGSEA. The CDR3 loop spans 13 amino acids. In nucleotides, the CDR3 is TGCAGCGTTGAAGAGGTGAACACCGGGGAGCTGTTTTTT. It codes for CSVEEVNTGELFF.

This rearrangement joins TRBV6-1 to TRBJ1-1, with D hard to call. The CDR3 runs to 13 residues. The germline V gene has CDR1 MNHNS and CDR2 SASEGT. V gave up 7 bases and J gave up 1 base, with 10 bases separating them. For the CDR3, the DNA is TGTGCCAGCACCATAAGGGAGAACACTGAAGCTTTCTTT. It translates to CASTIRENTEAFF.

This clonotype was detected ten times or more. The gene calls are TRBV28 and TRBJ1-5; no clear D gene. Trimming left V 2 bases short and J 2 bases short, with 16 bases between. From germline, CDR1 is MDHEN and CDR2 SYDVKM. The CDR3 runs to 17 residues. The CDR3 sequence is CASSLPRFGVGNQPQHF. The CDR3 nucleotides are TGTGCCAGCAGTTTACCACGGTTTGGGGTGGGCAATCAGCCCCAGCATTTT.

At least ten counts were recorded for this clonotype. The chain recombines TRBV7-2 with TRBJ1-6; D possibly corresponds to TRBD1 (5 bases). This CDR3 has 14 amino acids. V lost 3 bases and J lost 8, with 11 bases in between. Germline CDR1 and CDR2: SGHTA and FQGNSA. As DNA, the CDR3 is TGTGCCAGCAGCTTTGTGGGGGTGGATTCACCCCTCCACTTT. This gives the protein CASSFVGVDSPLHF.